Shown below are 24 T cell receptor beta chains from a single sample sequenced in a study of CXCR3-negative and CXCR3-positive naive CD8 T cells. UMI labels and 5' RACE were used to prepare the TRB cDNA libraries. Using the 5' RACE reads, TCRdb records one entry per CDR3 protein without DNA. The ten most abundant clones cover approximately 1.5% of a sample with around 96,000 distinct CDR3 sequences. The sample taken for sequencing was naive CXCR3- CD8+ T cells from blood. Subset: CD45RO-CCR7+CD27+CD95- naive CD8+ T cells lacking CXCR3 (TNR3-). These receptors were obtained from a human donor in good health. Some clones in this sample may be carry-over from other donors' samples.

The chain recombines TRBV19 with TRBJ2-1; there is no DNA to check the TCRdb D call of TRBD2. CDR3 size: 13 residues. Germline V CDR1 and CDR2: LNHDA, SQIVND (reference sequence). CDR3 protein: CATTGRSYNEQFF.

This chain links TRBV20-1 with TRBJ2-1; the TCRdb call, TRBD2, lacks DNA for checking. This CDR3 is 14 amino acids long. Looked up from germline, CDR1 is DFQATT and CDR2 is SNEGSKA (reference sequence). CDR3 sequence reads: CSASGSTSYNEQFF.

The gene calls are TRBV20-1 and TRBJ2-3; TCRdb outputs TRBD2, but without DNA this stays unchecked. CDR1 is DFQATT, CDR2 SNEGSKA, per germline (reference sequence). This CDR3 spans 16 amino acids. CDR3 residues: CSARDGLAGDTDTQYF.

The V gene is TRBV12-3 or TRBV12-4, the J gene TRBJ2-2. The CDR3 consists of 12 residues. The CDR3 spells CASSFPTGELFF.

The chain has TRBV4-1 and TRBJ2-2; there is no DNA to check the TCRdb D call of TRBD2. The CDR3 extends over 15 amino acids. Germline V lookup: CDR1 MGHRA, CDR2 YSYEKL. Here the CDR3 reads CASIATLTSPGELFF.

The rearrangement links TRBV7-3 to TRBJ2-1; the TCRdb D gene call, TRBD2, has no DNA to confirm it. The CDR3 has 17 amino acids. The germline V gene encodes CDR1 SGHTA and CDR2 FQGTGA. The CDR3 spells CASSLTFGLAGINEQFF.

The rearrangement uses TRBV5-1 and TRBJ1-1; TCRdb designates TRBD1, a call that cannot be tested without DNA. This CDR3 is 18 amino acids long. CDR1 is SGHRS and CDR2 is YFSETQ in the germline V gene. Here the CDR3 reads CASSLPASLQRPDTEAFF.

The J gene is TRBJ2-5, the V gene TRBV6-5; TCRdb proposes TRBD2, but this gene call is untestable without DNA. CDR3 size: 15 residues. Germline V gene lookup returns CDR1 MNHEY and CDR2 SVGAGI. This chain's CDR3 is CASSSGPGPQETQYF.

V usage is TRBV28 and J usage is TRBJ2-4. The CDR3 length is 14 residues. Germline assignment: CDR1 MDHEN and CDR2 SYDVKM. CDR3: CASSFTLAKNIQYF.

The rearrangement joins TRBV28 to TRBJ1-5; no DNA is available, so the TRBD1 call from TCRdb remains unchecked. Germline V gene lookup returns CDR1 MDHEN and CDR2 SYDVKM. The CDR3 covers 12 residues. This CDR3 reads CVATQGLQPQHF.

This chain joins TRBV29-1 and TRBJ2-1; TCRdb names TRBD2, which stays unverified in the absence of DNA. Germline-derived CDR1 and CDR2 are SQVTM and ANQGSEA. The CDR3 consists of 12 residues. The CDR3 sequence: CSVESEGSEQFF.

The chain joins TRBV7-3 to TRBJ1-1. The CDR3 extends over 13 amino acids. CDR1 SGHTA and CDR2 FQGTGA come from the germline V gene. CDR3 protein: CASSLLENTEAFF.

The chain carries TRBV6-2 or TRBV6-3 and TRBJ2-7. This CDR3 contains 14 residues. Germline V gene lookup returns CDR1 MNHEY and CDR2 SVGEGT. CDR3 protein: CASSYEPSAYEQYF.

The rearrangement links TRBV14 to TRBJ1-1. Germline assignment: CDR1 SGHDN and CDR2 FVKESK. The CDR3 runs 15 residues. CDR3 sequence: CASSIIGWRDTEAFF.

The chain recombines TRBV6-4 with TRBJ2-1. Germline V gives CDR1 MRHNA, CDR2 SNTAGT. The CDR3 is made up of 13 amino acids. The CDR3: CASSEAEYNEQFF.

This rearrangement joins TRBV7-9 to TRBJ2-1. This CDR3 is built from 15 residues. Germline assignment: CDR1 SEHNR and CDR2 FQNEAQ (reference sequence). The CDR3 loop is CASSSRFHPYNEQFF.

CDR3 residues: CASSLGQGARTEAFF. The rearrangement uses TRBV7-3 and TRBJ1-1; the D call from TCRdb, TRBD1, cannot be confirmed without DNA. The CDR3 contains 15 residues. Germline V lookup: CDR1 SGHTA, CDR2 FQGTGA. The whole variable domain, filled in from reference TRBV7-3 and TRBJ1-1, reads GAGVSQTPSNKVTEKGKYVELRCDPISGHTALYWYRQSLGQGPEFLIYFQGTGAADDSGLPNDRFFAVRPEGSVSTLKIQRTERGDSAVYLCASSLGQGARTEAFFGQGTRLTVV.

CDR3 loop: CASSPPGGREQYF. The genes are TRBV12-3 or TRBV12-4 and TRBJ2-7; TCRdb's assignment of TRBD2 cannot be checked, as there is no DNA. The CDR3 has 13 amino acids.

The chain couples TRBV15 to TRBJ2-2. This CDR3 contains 14 residues. Germline lookup yields CDR1 LNHNV and CDR2 YYDKDF (reference sequence). CDR3: CATLSPANTGELFF.

This sequence joins TRBV4-3 and TRBJ2-5; the TRBD1 assignment by TCRdb is unverifiable without DNA. Germline V gives CDR1 LGHNA, CDR2 YSLEER. This CDR3 spans 16 amino acids. CDR3 region: CASSQAYPGEGETQYF.

V is TRBV29-1 and J is TRBJ1-1. The germline V gene encodes CDR1 SQVTM and CDR2 ANQGSEA. The CDR3 runs 12 residues. The CDR3: CSVVLGNTEAFF.

The chain has TRBV6-1 and TRBJ2-7; the D call from TCRdb, TRBD1, cannot be confirmed without DNA. The CDR3 sequence is 13 residues long. Germline lookup yields CDR1 MNHNS and CDR2 SASEGT. CDR3 sequence reads: CASRGQGEDEQYF.

The V call is TRBV29-1, the J call TRBJ2-1; TCRdb returns TRBD2, unconfirmable since there is no DNA. Germline values: CDR1 SQVTM, CDR2 ANQGSEA. This CDR3 has 15 residues. The CDR3 reads CSVLGLAGGGNEQFF.

This CDR3 reads CASSSAGGNEQFF. J is TRBJ2-1 and V is TRBV7-9; TCRdb gives TRBD2 as the D gene, but with no DNA this cannot be confirmed. Per the germline V gene, CDR1 is SEHNR and CDR2 is FQNEAQ (reference sequence). This CDR3 has 13 residues.